This T cell receptor (beta chain) came from a study of blood T cells in healthy people across ages. Through a sample-barcoded 5' primer and a J-beta primer mix, a second PCR was run for roughly 7 to 12 cycles. TCRdb reprocessed the 5' RACE reads via MiXCR and lists one record per CDR3 protein. The data contain around 800,000 distinct CDR3 sequences, under 45% of them seen just once; the ten biggest clones take up nearly 20%. The donors, all healthy, were Caucasians living in Russia, aged roughly 6 to 95. The CDR3 contains 14 residues. Germline-derived CDR1 and CDR2 are MNHEY and SVGEGT. V was trimmed by 7 bases and J by 4 bases, leaving 13 bases between them.

The receptor was isolated from a man aged 55 to 70 in good health. Sequenced sample: blood. The chain joins TRBV6-2 or TRBV6-3 to TRBJ2-2; no clear D. In DNA form, the CDR3 reads TGTGCCAGCAAGGTCAGTTATCGCACCGGGGAGCTGTTTTTT. This gives the protein CASKVSYRTGELFF.